Listed below are T cell receptor beta chains from one sample, sequenced in a study of shared clonotypes between healthy human individuals. Using immunoSEQ multiplex PCR, the repertoire was profiled, and TCRdb retains in-frame clones only, with some absent. This table has around 83,000 clones, about 65% appearing once. What was sequenced was memory CD8+ T cells sorted from blood. The receptors stem from a young man in good health. CDR3s include the opening cysteine and the closing phenylalanine or tryptophan. The D gene is left open where the match is weak. The listing skips clone size in some rows; elsewhere it reads once, few, many or a size class.

V	J	D	size	DNA	CDR3
TRBV5-5	TRBJ2-2	.	many	TGTGCCAGCAGCTTATTCGGTAGCGTTGGCGGGGAGCTGTTTTTT	CASSLFGSVGGELFF
TRBV7-2	TRBJ2-7	TRBD1	.	TGTGCCAGCAGCTTAGAGGCCAGGGGGCACGACGAGCAGTACTTC	CASSLEARGHDEQYF
TRBV30	TRBJ2-7	TRBD1	many	TGTGCCTGGAGGGGACAGGGGGCATTGGGGGGTTCTCTTTGCGAGCAGTACTTC	CAWRGQGALGGSLCEQYF
TRBV5-1	TRBJ1-1	TRBD1	.	TGCGCCAGCAGCTCGACAGGGGGCGGCACTGAAGCTTTCTTT	CASSSTGGGTEAFF
TRBV5-5	TRBJ2-5	.	.	TGTGCCAGCAGCTTGGAACAAAGGGGCGCAGGTGAACAAGAGACCCAGTACTTC	CASSLEQRGAGEQETQYF
TRBV6-4	TRBJ2-1	TRBD2	many	TGTGCCAGCAGTGACACTAGCGGGAGCTACAATGAGCAGTTCTTC	CASSDTSGSYNEQFF
TRBV28	TRBJ2-7	TRBD1	.	TGTGCCAGCAGCCCAAACAGGGGAGAGGTCAACGAGCAGTACTTC	CASSPNRGEVNEQYF
TRBV27	TRBJ2-5	.	.	TGTGCCAGCAGTTTTACGAGTCGAAGGAAACAAGAGACCCAGTACTTC	CASSFTSRRKQETQYF
TRBV29-1	TRBJ2-7	TRBD1	.	TGCAGCGTTGATCCGCCGGACAGGGAGGACGAGCAGTACTTC	CSVDPPDREDEQYF
TRBV5-4	TRBJ2-5	.	.	TGTGCCAGCAGCCCGGAGGGGGAGACCCAGTACTTC	CASSPEGETQYF
TRBV7-2	TRBJ2-7	.	once	TGTGCCAGCAGCTTACAAGGTGGGAGTGTCGACGAGCAGTACTTC	CASSLQGGSVDEQYF
TRBV29-1	TRBJ2-7	.	.	TGCAGCGTTGTGTGGGTAGGGTCGTACTCCTACGAGCAGTACTTC	CSVVWVGSYSYEQYF
TRBV7-2	TRBJ2-1	.	.	TGTGCCAGCAGCTTTTCCCGGGCGGACCTGAGCTCCTACAATGAGCAGTTCTTC	CASSFSRADLSSYNEQFF
TRBV29-1	TRBJ2-7	TRBD2	few	TGCAGCGTTGAACTAGCGGGACCCTACGAGCAGTACTTC	CSVELAGPYEQYF
TRBV5-1	TRBJ2-5	.	.	TGCGCCAGCAGCTTGTTTAGCCGGGGGCAAGAGACCCAGTACTTC	CASSLFSRGQETQYF
TRBV6-4	TRBJ2-3	TRBD2	few	TGTGCCAGCAGTGACCGAGCGGGAGGTACAGATACGCAGTATTTT	CASSDRAGGTDTQYF
TRBV9	TRBJ2-3	.	few	TGTGCCAGCAGCGTAGACCGCCAGAATACGCAGTATTTT	CASSVDRQNTQYF